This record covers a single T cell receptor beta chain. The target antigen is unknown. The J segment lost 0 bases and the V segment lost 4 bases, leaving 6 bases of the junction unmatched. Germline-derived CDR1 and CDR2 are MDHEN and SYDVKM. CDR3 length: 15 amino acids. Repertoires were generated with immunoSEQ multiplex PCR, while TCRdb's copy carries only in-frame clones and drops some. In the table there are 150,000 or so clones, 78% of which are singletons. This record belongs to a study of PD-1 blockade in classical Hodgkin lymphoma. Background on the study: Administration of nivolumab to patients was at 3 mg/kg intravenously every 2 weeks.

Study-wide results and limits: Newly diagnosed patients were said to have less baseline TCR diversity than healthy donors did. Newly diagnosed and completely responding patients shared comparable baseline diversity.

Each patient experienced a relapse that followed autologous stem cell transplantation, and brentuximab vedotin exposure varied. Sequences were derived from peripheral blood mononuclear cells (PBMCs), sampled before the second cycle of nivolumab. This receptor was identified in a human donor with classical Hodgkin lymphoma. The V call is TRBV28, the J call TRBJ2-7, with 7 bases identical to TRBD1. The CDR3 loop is CASSSVRDSSYEQYF. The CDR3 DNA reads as TGTGCCAGCAGTTCAGTCCGGGACAGCTCCTACGAGCAGTACTTC.